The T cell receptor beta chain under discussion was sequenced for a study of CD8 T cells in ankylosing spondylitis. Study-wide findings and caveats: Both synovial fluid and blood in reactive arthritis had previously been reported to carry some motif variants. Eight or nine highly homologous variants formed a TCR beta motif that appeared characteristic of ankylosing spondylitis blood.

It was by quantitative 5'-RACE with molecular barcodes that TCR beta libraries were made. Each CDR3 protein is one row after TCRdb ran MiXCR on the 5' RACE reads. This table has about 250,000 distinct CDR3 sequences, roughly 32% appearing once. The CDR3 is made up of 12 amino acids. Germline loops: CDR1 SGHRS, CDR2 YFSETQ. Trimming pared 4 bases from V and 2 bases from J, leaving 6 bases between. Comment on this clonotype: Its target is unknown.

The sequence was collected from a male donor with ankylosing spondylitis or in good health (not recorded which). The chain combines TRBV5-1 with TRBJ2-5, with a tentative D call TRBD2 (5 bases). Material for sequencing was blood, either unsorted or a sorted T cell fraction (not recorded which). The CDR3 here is CASSEGQETQYF. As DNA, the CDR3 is TGCGCCAGCAGCGAGGGTCAAGAGACCCAGTACTTC.